Listed here are 15 T cell receptor beta chains from one sample, sequenced in a study of shared clonotypes between healthy human individuals. Only in-frame clones appear in the TCRdb table, and some are missing; sequencing was by immunoSEQ multiplex PCR. The repertoire consists of millions of clones, with 85% to 95% occurring once and the leading ten covering about 1.1%. Naive CD8 isolation took CD45RO-negative cells positively selected for CCR7 and excluded terminally differentiated effector memory CD45RA+ cells. Input material: naive CD8+ T cells sorted from blood. The receptors were gathered from a man aged 18 to 30 in good health.

This clone occurred once. The V call is TRBV5-8, the J call TRBJ2-5; D is undetermined. Trimming left V 3 bases short and J 1 base short, with 10 bases between. The length of the CDR3 is 14 residues. CDR1 SGHTS and CDR2 YDEGEE come from the germline V gene. CDR3 in amino acids: CASSWSMGQETQYF. CDR3 in DNA: TGTGCCAGCAGCTGGAGTATGGGCCAAGAGACCCAGTACTTC.

On this clone itself: The identical CDR3 is also encoded by other nucleotide sequences in the sample. This chain uses TRBV7-9 with TRBJ2-7; D is uncertain. The CDR3 runs 12 residues. Trimming shortened V by 0 bases and J by 4 bases, and 4 bases separated the two germline ends. Germline-derived CDR1 and CDR2 are SEHNR and FQNEAQ (reference sequence). DNA of the CDR3: TGTGCCAGCAGCTTAGCCCTTTACGAGCAGTACTTC. Its protein product is CASSLALYEQYF.

This chain links TRBV10-2 with TRBJ1-2; D gene uncertain. The CDR3 is 12 amino acids. V lost 2 bases to trimming and J lost 8 bases, with 9 bases between them. CDR1 WSHSY and CDR2 SAAADI come from the germline V gene. The CDR3 DNA is TGCGCCAGCAGTGAGAACCCGGGGGGCTACACCTTC. Its translation is CASSENPGGYTF.

With respect to this clone: At the DNA level, this CDR3 is encoded by other sequences in the same sample as well. The DNA for the CDR3 is TGTGCCAGCAGCTTGGGTACGAACTACGAGCAGTACTTC. The encoded protein is CASSLGTNYEQYF. The chain has TRBV5-6 and TRBJ2-7, with no clear D. Germline values: CDR1 SGHDT, CDR2 YYEEEE. The CDR3 spans 13 residues. V dropped 0 bases and J dropped 3 bases, with 7 bases sitting between them.

This sequence joins TRBV5-4 and TRBJ2-5; no firm D call. In germline, CDR1 is SGHNT, CDR2 YYREEE (reference sequence). Trimming removed 2 bases at V and 4 bases at J, with 6 bases between. The CDR3 is 12 amino acids. The CDR3 DNA is TGTGCCAGCAGCTTCGGCCCAGAGACCCAGTACTTC. Translation: CASSFGPETQYF.

V and J are TRBV19 and TRBJ1-6, with a possible D match to TRBD1 (6 bases). V was shortened by 3 bases and J by 9 bases, with 15 bases between the two germline ends. Germline V gene lookup returns CDR1 LNHDA and CDR2 SQIVND (reference sequence). This CDR3 is 15 amino acids long. CDR3 loop: CASSMSTGLGSPLHF. The CDR3 bases are TGTGCCAGTAGTATGTCTACAGGGTTGGGTTCACCCCTCCACTTT.

The V and J genes are TRBV2 and TRBJ1-6; tentative D call: TRBD1 (6 bases). Between the trimmed V and J ends, which lost 7 bases and 15 bases, there was a span of 16 bases. CDR3 length: 12 amino acids. Germline CDR1 SNHLY, CDR2 FYNNEI. CDR3 nucleotide sequence: TGTGCCAGCACCCCCGGACAGTTGCTCCTCCACTTT. Protein: CASTPGQLLLHF.

Worth noting for this clone: The same CDR3 also results from other DNA sequences found in this sample. This sequence joins TRBV29-1 and TRBJ2-2; D gene ambiguous. The germline CDR1 and CDR2 sequences are SQVTM and ANQGSEA. The CDR3 loop spans 13 amino acids. The germline V and J ends were trimmed by 6 bases and 0 bases, with 8 bases remaining between them. CDR3 sequence reads: CSVEIPNTGELFF. Written as DNA, the CDR3 is TGCAGCGTGGAGATTCCGAACACCGGGGAGCTGTTTTTT.

The genes are TRBV5-1 and TRBJ2-7; perhaps D is TRBD1 or TRBD2 (7 bases each). Per the germline V gene, CDR1 is SGHRS and CDR2 is YFSETQ. CDR3 length equals 15 residues. The V and J ends lost 4 bases and 0 bases respectively, with 14 bases between them. The CDR3, as DNA: TGCGCCAGCAGCAGCAGGGGGGGCACCTCCTACGAGCAGTACTTC. Translated, it gives CASSSRGGTSYEQYF.

The chain employs TRBV14 and TRBJ1-1; 7 positions match TRBD1. CDR1 and CDR2 (germline): SGHDN, FVKESK. CDR3 size: 16 residues. The junction had 9 bases not matched to a gene; V was cut back by 3 bases and J by 2 bases. The CDR3: CASSHFRGLTNTEAFF. In DNA form, the CDR3 reads TGTGCCAGCAGCCATTTTAGGGGGCTAACTAACACTGAAGCTTTCTTT.

The chain combines TRBV10-2 with TRBJ1-1; 7 positions match TRBD1. Per the germline V gene, CDR1 is WSHSY and CDR2 is SAAADI. J gave up 3 bases and V 9 bases, and 10 bases lay outside the gene matches. The CDR3 has 14 amino acids. The CDR3 here is CASTHTGVDTEAFF. The CDR3 nucleotides are TGCGCCAGTACTCACACAGGGGTGGACACTGAAGCTTTCTTT.

CDR3 bases: TGTGCCAGCACCTTAGCGGGAGGTCGATACAATGAGCAGTTCTTC. Translation: CASTLAGGRYNEQFF. V is TRBV19 and J is TRBJ2-1; 10 bases are a match to TRBD2. The CDR3 has 15 residues. The V gene end was trimmed by 9 bases and the J gene end by 4 bases; junction bases not matched to a gene: 9. Germline-derived CDR1 and CDR2 are LNHDA and SQIVND (reference sequence).

The V and J genes are TRBV4-1 and TRBJ2-3, with D possibly TRBD2 on 6 matching bases. The CDR3 covers 17 residues. V gave up 0 bases and J gave up 4 bases, with 17 bases separating them. Germline CDR1 is MGHRA and CDR2 is YSYEKL. CDR3 sequence: CASSQDKAWGEADTQYF. CDR3 sequence (DNA): TGCGCCAGCAGCCAAGATAAGGCATGGGGGGAGGCAGATACGCAGTATTTT.

This chain joins TRBV4-1 and TRBJ2-1, with 11 bases lining up with TRBD1. The germline gives CDR1 MGHRA, CDR2 YSYEKL. The V gene end was trimmed by 1 base and the J gene end by 5 bases; junction bases not matched to a gene: 1. The CDR3 extends over 15 amino acids. The DNA of the CDR3 is TGCGCCAGCAGCCAAGTGGGACAGGGGGACAATGAGCAGTTCTTC. Amino acid sequence: CASSQVGQGDNEQFF.

V gene TRBV6-1 combines with J gene TRBJ2-7; possibly TRBD2 for D (6 bases). This CDR3 is 11 amino acids long. V was clipped by 4 bases and J by 11 bases, with 12 bases between them. Germline V CDR1 and CDR2: MNHNS, SASEGT. In DNA form, the CDR3 reads TGTGCCAGCAGTGCTACTAGCCGGGAGTACTTC. Translating it yields CASSATSREYF.